A single sample gave rise to the 15 T cell receptor beta chains below, sequenced in a study of blood T cell repertoires in COVID-19. The data were produced by immunoSEQ multiplex PCR, yet TCRdb's version contains in-frame clones alone and is incomplete. The sample consists of hundreds of thousands of clones, about 90% of them appearing once. Sequencing was carried out using PBMCs or T cells enriched from blood (not recorded which). Receptors were obtained from a woman younger than 45 who had recovered from COVID-19.

The genes are TRBV19 and TRBJ2-2; TRBD1 matches 7 bases. The V gene end was trimmed by 7 bases and the J gene end by 9 bases; junction bases not matched to a gene: 14. The CDR3 contains 15 residues. Germline values: CDR1 LNHDA, CDR2 SQIVND (reference sequence). The CDR3 coding sequence is TGTGCCAGTACTACCTTGGGGACAGTTACCAGGGAGCTGTTTTTT. It codes for CASTTLGTVTRELFF. Full variable domain (rest looked up from reference TRBV19 and TRBJ2-2): DGGITQSPKYLFRKEGQNVTLSCEQNLNHDAMYWYRQDPGQGLRLIYYSQIVNDFQKGDIAEGYSVSREKKESFPLTVTSAQKNPTAFYLCASTTLGTVTRELFFGEGSRLTVL.

The V and J genes are TRBV10-1 and TRBJ2-1; D is uncertain. The V gene's germline CDR1 is WNHNN and CDR2 SYGVQD (reference sequence). CDR3 size: 13 residues. Trimming removed 6 bases from V and 6 bases from J, with 12 bases in between. Here the CDR3 DNA reads TGCGCCAGCAGCCTAACTACGGGCAATGAGCAGTTCTTC. Translating it yields CASSLTTGNEQFF.

This sequence joins TRBV20-1 and TRBJ1-3, with D unresolved. V was pared by 3 bases and J by 0 bases, with 9 bases between. Germline V CDR1 and CDR2: DFQATT, SNEGSKA (reference sequence). The CDR3 has 14 amino acids. The CDR3: CSASISRSGNTIYF. CDR3 bases: TGCAGTGCTAGTATCTCCCGCTCTGGAAACACCATATATTTT.

The gene calls are TRBV11-2 and TRBJ2-7; TRBD2 matches 9 bases. V shed 1 base, J shed 2 bases, and the junction held 9 bases outside the gene matches. This CDR3 is built from 17 residues. Looked up from germline, CDR1 is SGHAT and CDR2 is FQNNGV. CDR3 protein: CASSLGPPLAGAYEQYF. CDR3 in DNA: TGTGCCAGCAGCTTAGGACCCCCACTAGCGGGTGCCTACGAGCAGTACTTC.

This rearrangement joins TRBV5-5 to TRBJ2-5, with D tentatively TRBD2 (6 bases). The ends were cut back, 6 bases at V and 7 bases at J, with 25 bases in the middle. The CDR3 spans 16 residues. Germline values: CDR1 SGHKS, CDR2 YYEKEE (reference sequence). In DNA, the CDR3 is TGTGCCAGCACCTCGAATTTAGCAGCGGGTGGGGGGACCCAGTACTTC. It is translated as CASTSNLAAGGGTQYF. The full variable domain, rest sourced from reference TRBV5-5 and TRBJ2-5, is DAGVTQSPTHLIKTRGQQVTLRCSPISGHKSVSWYQQVLGQGPQFIFQYYEKEERGRGNFPDRFSARQFPNYSSELNVNALLLGDSALYLCASTSNLAAGGGTQYFGPGTRLLVL.

In regard to this clone: Other DNA sequences in the same sample also yield this CDR3. V usage is TRBV5-1 and J usage is TRBJ2-7; TRBD2 aligns across 10 bases. Germline lookup yields CDR1 SGHRS and CDR2 YFSETQ. The CDR3 totals 15 residues. V gave up 0 bases and J gave up 4 bases; unmatched junction bases: 4. As DNA, the CDR3 is TGCGCCAGCAGCTTGGAGGGACTAGCGTCTTACGAGCAGTACTTC. Its translation: CASSLEGLASYEQYF.

The chain uses TRBV28 and TRBJ2-7, with D perhaps matching TRBD2 (5 bases). The length of the CDR3 is 14 residues. CDR1 MDHEN and CDR2 SYDVKM come from the germline V gene. Trimming cost V 5 bases and J 3 bases, with 14 bases left between them. CDR3 sequence reads: CASSPSGLNYEQYF. In DNA, the CDR3 is TGTGCCAGCAGTCCCTCAGGACTGAACTACGAGCAGTACTTC.

The rearrangement joins TRBV30 to TRBJ2-2; D is ambiguous. Germline V gene data show CDR1 as GTSNPN and CDR2 as SVGIG (reference sequence). CDR3 length: 11 residues. Trimming removed 1 base from V and 11 bases from J, with 8 bases in between. The CDR3 reads CAWSAPVELFF. CDR3 DNA sequence: TGTGCCTGGAGTGCCCCGGTAGAGCTGTTTTTT.

The chain couples TRBV12-3 or TRBV12-4 to TRBJ2-1; D is possibly TRBD1 (5 bases). Trimming shortened V by 0 bases and J by 10 bases, and 10 bases separated the two germline ends. The CDR3 is 13 amino acids. CDR3 in amino acids: CASSLAQDTEQFF. DNA of the CDR3: TGTGCCAGCAGTTTAGCGCAGGACACAGAGCAGTTCTTC.

The table lists this clone with a few counts. The V and J genes are TRBV28 and TRBJ1-2; tentative D call: TRBD1 (5 bases). Trimming left V 3 bases short and J 6 bases short, with 17 bases between. Germline V gene sequence: CDR1 MDHEN, CDR2 SYDVKM. The CDR3 is 15 amino acids. The CDR3 reads CASSLSGGGFNGYTF. The DNA for the CDR3 is TGTGCCAGCAGTTTGAGCGGGGGGGGTTTCAATGGCTACACCTTC.

CDR3 DNA: TGTGCCAGTAGCCAGGGGGTTACCTACGAGCAGTACTTC. Amino acid sequence: CASSQGVTYEQYF. The chain is built from TRBV19 and TRBJ2-7; TRBD1 agrees at 7 bases. This CDR3 region has 13 residues. Trimming at V came to 6 bases and at J to 2 bases, leaving 4 bases not matched to a gene. Germline V lookup: CDR1 LNHDA, CDR2 SQIVND (reference sequence).

The V gene is TRBV6-4, the J gene TRBJ1-5; D remains unclear. Trimming cost V 5 bases and J 2 bases, with 13 bases left between them. The germline V gene encodes CDR1 MRHNA and CDR2 SNTAGT. The CDR3 consists of 15 residues. DNA for the CDR3: TGTGCCAGCAGTCAACGGTACGGGGGCAATCAGCCCCAGCATTTT. As protein: CASSQRYGGNQPQHF.

V usage is TRBV12-3 or TRBV12-4 and J usage is TRBJ1-5; no clear D. The CDR3 spans 13 residues. The V end was cut by 4 bases, the J end by 4 bases, with 8 bases between. The CDR3 sequence: CASSSSGNQPQHF. The CDR3 nucleotides read TGTGCCAGCAGTTCAAGCGGGAATCAGCCCCAGCATTTT.

V usage is TRBV6-2 or TRBV6-3 and J usage is TRBJ1-2, with TRBD1 as a possible D gene (5 bases). V was pared by 0 bases and J by 4 bases, with 15 bases between. This CDR3 is 16 amino acids long. Germline V gives CDR1 MNHEY, CDR2 SVGEGT. CDR3 protein: CASSYSSGGAAYGYTF. The CDR3 coding sequence is TGTGCCAGCAGTTACTCCAGTGGAGGGGCCGCCTATGGCTACACCTTC.

This clone showed up just once. The DNA of the CDR3 is TGCGCCAGCAGCCATCGCGGACAGAGGAACACTGAAGCTTTCTTT. As protein: CASSHRGQRNTEAFF. V gene TRBV4-1 combines with J gene TRBJ1-1; the D gene is possibly TRBD1 (6 bases). The CDR3 is 15 amino acids. V lost 3 bases, J lost 1 base, and 12 bases lay in between. Germline CDR1 is MGHRA and CDR2 is YSYEKL.